This TCR beta chain appears in the sequencing data of a study of vaccination effects on CD4 cells after COVID-19. Details on this clone: Antigen: not known.

Viral peptide pools were used in the ViraFEST assay to expand antigen-specific CD4+ T cells, and sequencing came afterward. The culture ran for roughly 10 days before CD4+ T cells were isolated. Roughly 1.9 million PBMC per well received approximately 10 IU/ml IL-2 and 9.5 to 10 ug/ml peptides in culture. Profiling relied on immunoSEQ multiplex PCR, and the TCRdb table lists in-frame clones only, not all of them. The repertoire holds about 79,000 clones, roughly 74% seen once, with approximately 1.7% in the top ten. The sample in question was CD4+ T cells from PBMCs cultured with HCoV-229E spike peptides, obtained before COVID-19 vaccination. The clonotype comes from a human donor who received a COVID-19 vaccine.

The chain's CDR3 is CAISERGLNTEAFF. The CDR3 DNA follows: TGTGCCATCAGTGAGAGGGGACTTAACACTGAAGCTTTCTTT. This chain joins TRBV10-3 and TRBJ1-1, with TRBD1 as a possible D gene (5 bases). The CDR3 loop spans 14 amino acids. Trimming left V 2 bases short and J 2 bases short, with 9 bases between. The V gene's germline CDR1 is ENHRY and CDR2 SYGVKD.